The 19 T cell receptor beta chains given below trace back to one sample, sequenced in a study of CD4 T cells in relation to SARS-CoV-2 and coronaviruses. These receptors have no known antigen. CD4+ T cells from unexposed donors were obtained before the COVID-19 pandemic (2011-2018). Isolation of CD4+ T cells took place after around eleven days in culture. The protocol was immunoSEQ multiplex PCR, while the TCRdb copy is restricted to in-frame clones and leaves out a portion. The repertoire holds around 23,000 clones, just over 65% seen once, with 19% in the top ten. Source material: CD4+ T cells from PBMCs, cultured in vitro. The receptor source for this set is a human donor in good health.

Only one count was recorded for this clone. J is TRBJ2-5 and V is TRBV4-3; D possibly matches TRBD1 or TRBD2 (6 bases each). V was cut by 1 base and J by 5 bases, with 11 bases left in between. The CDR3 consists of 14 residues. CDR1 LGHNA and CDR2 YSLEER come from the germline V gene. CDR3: CASSQGRGWETQYF. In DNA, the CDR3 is TGCGCCAGCAGCCAAGGGAGGGGGTGGGAGACCCAGTACTTC.

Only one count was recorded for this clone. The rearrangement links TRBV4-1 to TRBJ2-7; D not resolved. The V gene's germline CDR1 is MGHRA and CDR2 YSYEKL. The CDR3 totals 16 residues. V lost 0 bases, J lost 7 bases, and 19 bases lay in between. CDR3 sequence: CASSQEDAFLSGEQYF. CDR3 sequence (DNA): TGCGCCAGCAGCCAAGAGGATGCCTTTCTTTCGGGTGAGCAGTACTTC.

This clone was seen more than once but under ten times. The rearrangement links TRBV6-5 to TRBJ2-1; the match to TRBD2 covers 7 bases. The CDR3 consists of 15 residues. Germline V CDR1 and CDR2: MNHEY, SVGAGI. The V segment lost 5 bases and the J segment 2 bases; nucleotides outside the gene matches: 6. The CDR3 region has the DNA TGTGCCAGCAGTACGCCGACTAGCCCCTACAATGAGCAGTTCTTC. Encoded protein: CASSTPTSPYNEQFF.

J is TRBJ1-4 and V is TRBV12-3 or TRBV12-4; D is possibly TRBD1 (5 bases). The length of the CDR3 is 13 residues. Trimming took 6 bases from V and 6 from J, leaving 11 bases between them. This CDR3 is CASSPTGDEKLFF. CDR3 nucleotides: TGTGCCAGCAGCCCGACGGGGGATGAAAAACTGTTTTTT.

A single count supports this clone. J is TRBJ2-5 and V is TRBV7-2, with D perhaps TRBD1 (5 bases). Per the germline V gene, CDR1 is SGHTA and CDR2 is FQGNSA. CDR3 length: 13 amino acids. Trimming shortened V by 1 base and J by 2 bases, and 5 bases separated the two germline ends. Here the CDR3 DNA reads TGTGCCAGCAGCTTAGGACAGCAAGAGACCCAGTACTTC. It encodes CASSLGQQETQYF.

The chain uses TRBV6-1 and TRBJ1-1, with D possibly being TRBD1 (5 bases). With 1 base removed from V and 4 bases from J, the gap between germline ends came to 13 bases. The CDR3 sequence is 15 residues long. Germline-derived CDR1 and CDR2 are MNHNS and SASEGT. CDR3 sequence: CASSEGAGLGTEAFF. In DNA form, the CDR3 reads TGTGCCAGCAGTGAAGGGGCAGGGTTGGGCACTGAAGCTTTCTTT.

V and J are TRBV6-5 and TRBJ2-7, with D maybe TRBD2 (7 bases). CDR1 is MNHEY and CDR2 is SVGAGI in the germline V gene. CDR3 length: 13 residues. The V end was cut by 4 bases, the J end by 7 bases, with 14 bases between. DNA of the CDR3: TGTGCCAGCAGTTCGTGGGGGGGCCGAGAGCAGTACTTC. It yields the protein CASSSWGGREQYF.

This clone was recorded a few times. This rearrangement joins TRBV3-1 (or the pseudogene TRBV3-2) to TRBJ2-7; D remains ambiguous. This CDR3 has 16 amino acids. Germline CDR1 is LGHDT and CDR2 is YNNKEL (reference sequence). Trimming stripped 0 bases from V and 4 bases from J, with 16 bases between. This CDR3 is CASSQDPPQRGYEQYF. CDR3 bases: TGTGCCAGCAGCCAAGATCCCCCCCAAAGAGGTTACGAGCAGTACTTC.

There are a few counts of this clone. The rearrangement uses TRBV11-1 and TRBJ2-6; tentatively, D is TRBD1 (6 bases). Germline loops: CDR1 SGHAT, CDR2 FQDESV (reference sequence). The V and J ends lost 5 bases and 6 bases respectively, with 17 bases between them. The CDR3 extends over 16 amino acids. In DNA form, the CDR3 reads TGTGCCAGCAGCCCAGGGGCGGGCCCGGTGGCCAACGTCCTGACTTTC. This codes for CASSPGAGPVANVLTF.

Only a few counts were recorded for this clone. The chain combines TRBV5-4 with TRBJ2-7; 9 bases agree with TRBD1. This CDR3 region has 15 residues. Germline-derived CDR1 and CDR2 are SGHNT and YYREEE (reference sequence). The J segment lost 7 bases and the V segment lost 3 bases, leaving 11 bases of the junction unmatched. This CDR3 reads CASSSRDRVGGEQYF. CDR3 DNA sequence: TGTGCCAGCAGCTCCCGGGACAGGGTAGGAGGTGAGCAGTACTTC.

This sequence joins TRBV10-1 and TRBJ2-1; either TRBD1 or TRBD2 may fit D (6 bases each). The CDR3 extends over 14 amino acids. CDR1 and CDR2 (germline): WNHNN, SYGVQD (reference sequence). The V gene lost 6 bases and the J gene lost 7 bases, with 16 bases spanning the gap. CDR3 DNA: TGCGCCAGCAGGCCCGGGGGCCGGGGGAATGAGCAGTTCTTC. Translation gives CASRPGGRGNEQFF.

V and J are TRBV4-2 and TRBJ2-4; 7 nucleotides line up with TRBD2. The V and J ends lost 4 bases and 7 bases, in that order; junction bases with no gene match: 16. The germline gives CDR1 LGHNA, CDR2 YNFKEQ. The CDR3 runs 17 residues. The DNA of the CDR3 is TGTGCCAGCAGCCCTGTCCTGGCGGGAGCCGGGCACAACATTCAGTACTTC. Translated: CASSPVLAGAGHNIQYF.

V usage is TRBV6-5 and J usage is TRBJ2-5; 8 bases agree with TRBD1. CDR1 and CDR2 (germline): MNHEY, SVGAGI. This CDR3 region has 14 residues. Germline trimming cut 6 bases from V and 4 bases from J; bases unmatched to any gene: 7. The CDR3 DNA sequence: TGTGCCAGCAGCGCCGACAGGGGTGTAGAGACCCAGTACTTC. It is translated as CASSADRGVETQYF.

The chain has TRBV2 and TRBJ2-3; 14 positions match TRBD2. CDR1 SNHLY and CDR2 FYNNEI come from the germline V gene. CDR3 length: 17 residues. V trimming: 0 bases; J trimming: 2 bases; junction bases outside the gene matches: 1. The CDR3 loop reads CASSEATSGRVTDTQYF. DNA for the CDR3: TGTGCCAGCAGTGAAGCGACTAGCGGGAGGGTCACAGATACGCAGTATTTT.

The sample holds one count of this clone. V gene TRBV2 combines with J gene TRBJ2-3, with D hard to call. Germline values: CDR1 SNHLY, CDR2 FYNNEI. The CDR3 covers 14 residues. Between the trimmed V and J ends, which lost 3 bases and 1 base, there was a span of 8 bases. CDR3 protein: CASSDFVGTDTQYF. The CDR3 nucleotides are TGTGCCAGCAGTGATTTTGTAGGCACAGATACGCAGTATTTT.

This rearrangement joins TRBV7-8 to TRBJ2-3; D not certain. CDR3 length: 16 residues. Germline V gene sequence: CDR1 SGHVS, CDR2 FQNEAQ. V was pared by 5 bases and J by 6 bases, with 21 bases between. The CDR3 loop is CASSPYRFASKDTQYF. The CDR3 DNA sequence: TGTGCCAGCAGCCCGTACCGGTTTGCATCGAAGGATACGCAGTATTTT.

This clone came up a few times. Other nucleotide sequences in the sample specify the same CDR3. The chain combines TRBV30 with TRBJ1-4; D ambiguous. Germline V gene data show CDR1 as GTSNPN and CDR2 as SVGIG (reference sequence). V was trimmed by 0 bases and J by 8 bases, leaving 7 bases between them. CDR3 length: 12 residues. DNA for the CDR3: TGTGCCTGGAGTGTACTAAGGGAAAAACTGTTTTTT. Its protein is CAWSVLREKLFF.

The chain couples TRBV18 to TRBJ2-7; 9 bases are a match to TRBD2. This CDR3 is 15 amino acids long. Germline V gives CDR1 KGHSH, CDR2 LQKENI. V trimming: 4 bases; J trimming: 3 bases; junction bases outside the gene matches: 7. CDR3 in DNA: TGTGCCAGCTCACGTAGCGGGGGAACCAACTACGAGCAGTACTTC. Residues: CASSRSGGTNYEQYF.

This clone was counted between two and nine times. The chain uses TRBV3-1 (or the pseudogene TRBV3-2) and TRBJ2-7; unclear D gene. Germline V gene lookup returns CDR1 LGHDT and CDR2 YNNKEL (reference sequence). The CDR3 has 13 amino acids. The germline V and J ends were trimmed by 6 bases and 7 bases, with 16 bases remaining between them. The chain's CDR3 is CASRLKGSIEQYF. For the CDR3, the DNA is TGTGCCAGCAGGCTCAAAGGATCCATAGAGCAGTACTTC.